The subject of this entry is one T cell receptor (beta chain). Its cognate antigen is unknown. Germline lookup yields CDR1 SQVTM and CDR2 ANQGSEA. V dropped 3 bases and J dropped 11; count of bases not matched to a gene: 6. The CDR3 runs to 11 residues. This entry comes from a study of shared clonotypes between healthy human individuals. General study points: Naive subsets usually exceeded memory subsets in estimated richness.

How the authors handled the data: ImmunoSEQ junction-only sequences lacked quality scores, so their filtering differed. Sequenced by immunoSEQ multiplex PCR; TCRdb stores in-frame clones only, minus some. V and J calls and clone size are those listed in that table; D and trimming were worked out from the DNA. The data contain some 1.5 million clones, 95% to 99% of them seen just once; the ten biggest clones take up approximately 0.44%. V usage is TRBV29-1 and J usage is TRBJ1-1; 7 nucleotides agree with TRBD1. Input material: naive CD4+ T cells sorted from blood. Subset denoted: CD45RA+ positively selected. The source of this sequence is a man between 25 and 39 years old in good health. CDR3 nucleotides: TGCAGCGTTGATGTCGCAGGGGGGGCTTTCTTT. It translates to CSVDVAGGAFF.